This is a list of T cell receptor beta chains from one sample in a study of shared clonotypes between healthy human individuals. The assay was immunoSEQ multiplex PCR, and TCRdb's table has in-frame clones only and misses some. The table shows 550,000 to 600,000 clones, with roughly 98% occurring only once. Specimen: naive CD8+ T cells sorted from blood. Receptor source: a man aged 30-40 years in good health. CDR3s include the opening cysteine and the closing phenylalanine or tryptophan. The D gene is left open where the match is weak. The size entry is marked missing in some rows and otherwise reads once, few, many or a size class.

clone size: -
J gene: TRBJ2-1
D gene: -
V gene: TRBV6-6
CDR3 protein: CASSFGDLPANEQFF
CDR3 DNA: TGTGCCAGCAGTTTCGGAGACCTCCCAGCCAATGAGCAGTTCTTC

clone size: -
J gene: TRBJ2-7
D gene: TRBD2
V gene: TRBV4-1
CDR3 protein: CASSQVNRDYFYEQYF
CDR3 DNA: TGCGCCAGCAGCCAAGTAAACCGGGACTACTTCTACGAGCAGTACTTC

clone size: -
J gene: TRBJ2-7
D gene: TRBD1
V gene: TRBV2
CDR3 protein: CASSGDRADYEQYF
CDR3 DNA: TGTGCCAGCAGTGGAGACAGGGCCGACTACGAGCAGTACTTC

clone size: -
J gene: TRBJ2-1
D gene: -
V gene: TRBV27
CDR3 protein: CASSTTGYNEQFF
CDR3 DNA: TGTGCCAGCAGTACTACAGGGTACAATGAGCAGTTCTTC

clone size: -
J gene: TRBJ1-2
D gene: -
V gene: TRBV13
CDR3 protein: CASSLVGSPYGYTF
CDR3 DNA: TGTGCCAGCAGCTTAGTGGGAAGTCCCTATGGCTACACCTTC

clone size: once
J gene: TRBJ1-3
D gene: TRBD1
V gene: TRBV28
CDR3 protein: CASSLDRKGNTIYF
CDR3 DNA: TGTGCCAGCAGTTTGGACAGGAAAGGAAACACCATATATTTT

clone size: -
J gene: TRBJ2-3
D gene: TRBD2
V gene: TRBV19
CDR3 protein: CASSIDASGSTDTQYF
CDR3 DNA: TGTGCCAGTAGTATAGATGCTAGCGGAAGCACAGATACGCAGTATTTT

clone size: -
J gene: TRBJ1-1
D gene: -
V gene: TRBV27
CDR3 protein: CASSPLEQGGTEAFF
CDR3 DNA: TGTGCCAGCAGCCCATTGGAACAGGGTGGCACTGAAGCTTTCTTT

clone size: -
J gene: TRBJ1-4
D gene: TRBD1
V gene: TRBV10-1
CDR3 protein: CAIYSGTENEKLFF
CDR3 DNA: TGCGCCATCTACTCCGGGACAGAAAATGAAAAACTGTTTTTT

clone size: -
J gene: TRBJ2-2
D gene: -
V gene: TRBV14
CDR3 protein: CASRSTGELFF
CDR3 DNA: TGTGCCAGCAGAAGTACCGGGGAGCTGTTTTTT

clone size: -
J gene: TRBJ1-1
D gene: TRBD1
V gene: TRBV29-1
CDR3 protein: CSVVGGQGMAEAFF
CDR3 DNA: TGCAGCGTTGTGGGTGGACAGGGAATGGCTGAAGCTTTCTTT

clone size: -
J gene: TRBJ2-7
D gene: -
V gene: TRBV5-1
CDR3 protein: CASSPWDNSYEQYF
CDR3 DNA: TGCGCCAGCAGCCCCTGGGACAACTCCTACGAGCAGTACTTC

clone size: -
J gene: TRBJ2-7
D gene: -
V gene: TRBV15
CDR3 protein: CATSRDHRGSSYEQYF
CDR3 DNA: TGTGCCACCAGCAGAGATCATCGTGGGAGCTCCTACGAGCAGTACTTC

clone size: -
J gene: TRBJ2-2
D gene: -
V gene: TRBV6-5
CDR3 protein: CASSMRNTGELFF
CDR3 DNA: TGTGCCAGCAGTATGAGAAACACCGGGGAGCTGTTTTTT

clone size: -
J gene: TRBJ2-1
D gene: TRBD1
V gene: TRBV13
CDR3 protein: CASSLEGQGYNEQFF
CDR3 DNA: TGTGCCAGCAGCTTAGAGGGACAGGGCTACAATGAGCAGTTCTTC

clone size: -
J gene: TRBJ2-7
D gene: -
V gene: TRBV29-1
CDR3 protein: CSVEGKDYEQYF
CDR3 DNA: TGCAGCGTTGAAGGTAAAGACTACGAGCAGTACTTC

clone size: -
J gene: TRBJ1-2
D gene: TRBD1
V gene: TRBV27
CDR3 protein: CASRPGQVNSGYTF
CDR3 DNA: TGTGCCAGCAGGCCGGGACAGGTTAACTCAGGCTACACCTTC

clone size: -
J gene: TRBJ2-7
D gene: -
V gene: TRBV4-1
CDR3 protein: CASSPPGSGVHEQYF
CDR3 DNA: TGCGCCAGCAGCCCCCCCGGGTCGGGAGTCCACGAGCAGTACTTC

clone size: -
J gene: TRBJ2-2
D gene: TRBD2
V gene: TRBV29-1
CDR3 protein: CSVQGTSGSRNTGELFF
CDR3 DNA: TGCAGCGTCCAAGGGACTAGCGGGAGTAGGAACACCGGGGAGCTGTTTTTT

clone size: -
J gene: TRBJ2-1
D gene: -
V gene: TRBV7-8
CDR3 protein: CASSSAEPGEQFF
CDR3 DNA: TGTGCCAGCAGCTCTGCAGAGCCCGGTGAGCAGTTCTTC

clone size: -
J gene: TRBJ2-7
D gene: -
V gene: TRBV4-1
CDR3 protein: CASSQVPGPSYEQYF
CDR3 DNA: TGCGCCAGCAGCCAAGTTCCGGGACCGAGCTACGAGCAGTACTTC

clone size: once
J gene: TRBJ1-2
D gene: -
V gene: TRBV29-1
CDR3 protein: CSGGGGGQSHYGYTF
CDR3 DNA: TGCAGCGGAGGTGGAGGGGGGCAGAGTCACTATGGCTACACCTTC

clone size: -
J gene: TRBJ2-2
D gene: -
V gene: TRBV9
CDR3 protein: CASSPRRAGEGELFF
CDR3 DNA: TGTGCCAGCAGCCCCCGTCGGGCAGGTGAGGGGGAGCTGTTTTTT

clone size: -
J gene: TRBJ1-2
D gene: -
V gene: TRBV28
CDR3 protein: CASSSQNPAYTF
CDR3 DNA: TGTGCCAGCAGTAGCCAGAACCCGGCCTACACCTTC

clone size: once
J gene: TRBJ1-3
D gene: -
V gene: TRBV6-5
CDR3 protein: CASSYGSAGPGNTIYF
CDR3 DNA: TGTGCCAGCAGTTACGGGTCTGCAGGGCCTGGAAACACCATATATTTT

clone size: -
J gene: TRBJ1-1
D gene: -
V gene: TRBV27
CDR3 protein: CASSLIGDEAFF
CDR3 DNA: TGTGCCAGCAGTTTAATAGGGGATGAAGCTTTCTTT

clone size: -
J gene: TRBJ1-3
D gene: -
V gene: TRBV9
CDR3 protein: CASSVEGSGNTIYF
CDR3 DNA: TGTGCCAGCAGCGTAGAGGGGTCTGGAAACACCATATATTTT

clone size: -
J gene: TRBJ2-7
D gene: TRBD1
V gene: TRBV4-2
CDR3 protein: CASSQGQGISYEQYF
CDR3 DNA: TGTGCCAGCAGCCAAGGACAGGGAATTAGCTACGAGCAGTACTTC

clone size: -
J gene: TRBJ2-1
D gene: -
V gene: TRBV7-9
CDR3 protein: CASSVVGERNEQFF
CDR3 DNA: TGTGCCAGCAGCGTCGTAGGGGAGCGAAATGAGCAGTTCTTC

clone size: once
J gene: TRBJ2-5
D gene: -
V gene: TRBV6-5
CDR3 protein: CASSLFAQETQYF
CDR3 DNA: TGTGCCAGCAGCCTTTTTGCCCAAGAGACCCAGTACTTC

clone size: -
J gene: TRBJ2-2
D gene: -
V gene: TRBV9
CDR3 protein: CASSVGGSDGELFF
CDR3 DNA: TGTGCCAGCAGCGTAGGTGGGAGTGACGGGGAGCTGTTTTTT

clone size: -
J gene: TRBJ2-3
D gene: -
V gene: TRBV9
CDR3 protein: CASSEGGGFTDTQYF
CDR3 DNA: TGTGCCAGCAGCGAGGGAGGGGGGTTCACAGATACGCAGTATTTT

clone size: -
J gene: TRBJ1-5
D gene: -
V gene: TRBV27
CDR3 protein: CASSLQFNQPQHF
CDR3 DNA: TGTGCCAGCAGTTTACAGTTCAATCAGCCCCAGCATTTT

clone size: -
J gene: TRBJ2-7
D gene: -
V gene: TRBV29-1
CDR3 protein: CSVEGRQFDGYEQYF
CDR3 DNA: TGCAGCGTTGAAGGACGACAATTCGATGGGTACGAGCAGTACTTC

clone size: -
J gene: TRBJ2-1
D gene: -
V gene: TRBV5-1
CDR3 protein: CASSLGDRRTDDNEQFF
CDR3 DNA: TGCGCCAGCAGCTTGGGAGACAGGCGGACAGATGACAATGAGCAGTTCTTC

clone size: -
J gene: TRBJ1-1
D gene: TRBD1
V gene: TRBV10-3
CDR3 protein: CAIRDSGTDEAFF
CDR3 DNA: TGTGCCATCAGGGATTCCGGGACAGATGAAGCTTTCTTT

clone size: -
J gene: TRBJ2-1
D gene: -
V gene: TRBV15
CDR3 protein: CATSRVNRDNEQFF
CDR3 DNA: TGTGCCACCAGCAGAGTCAACAGGGACAATGAGCAGTTCTTC

clone size: -
J gene: TRBJ2-2
D gene: -
V gene: TRBV6-5
CDR3 protein: CASSYSTGPGELFF
CDR3 DNA: TGTGCCAGCAGTTATTCCACAGGGCCCGGGGAGCTGTTTTTT

clone size: -
J gene: TRBJ1-1
D gene: -
V gene: TRBV11-2
CDR3 protein: CASSFGGLNTEAFF
CDR3 DNA: TGTGCCAGCAGCTTCGGAGGTTTGAACACTGAAGCTTTCTTT

clone size: -
J gene: TRBJ2-1
D gene: -
V gene: TRBV7-9
CDR3 protein: CASSSGHNNEQFF
CDR3 DNA: TGTGCCAGCAGCTCGGGACACAACAATGAGCAGTTCTTC

clone size: -
J gene: TRBJ2-7
D gene: -
V gene: TRBV9
CDR3 protein: CASSPRSQEYEQYF
CDR3 DNA: TGTGCCAGCAGCCCGAGATCACAGGAATACGAGCAGTACTTC

clone size: -
J gene: TRBJ1-4
D gene: -
V gene: TRBV27
CDR3 protein: CASSFRRDYEKLFF
CDR3 DNA: TGTGCCAGCAGTTTTCGCAGGGATTATGAAAAACTGTTTTTT

clone size: -
J gene: TRBJ2-7
D gene: TRBD1
V gene: TRBV29-1
CDR3 protein: CSVEWGGTGPYEQYF
CDR3 DNA: TGCAGCGTTGAATGGGGCGGGACAGGGCCCTACGAGCAGTACTTC

clone size: -
J gene: TRBJ1-1
D gene: -
V gene: TRBV28
CDR3 protein: CASSLLDSEAFF
CDR3 DNA: TGTGCCAGCAGTTTATTGGACAGCGAAGCTTTCTTT

clone size: -
J gene: TRBJ2-2
D gene: -
V gene: TRBV7-9
CDR3 protein: CASSPSIAPGELFF
CDR3 DNA: TGTGCCAGCAGTCCTTCGATTGCTCCCGGGGAGCTGTTTTTT

clone size: -
J gene: TRBJ2-1
D gene: -
V gene: TRBV19
CDR3 protein: CASRVSRSYNEQFF
CDR3 DNA: TGTGCCAGTCGGGTATCCCGTTCCTACAATGAGCAGTTCTTC